Shown below are 8 T cell receptor beta chains from a single sample sequenced in a study of shared clonotypes between healthy human individuals. As defined, naive CD8 cells were CD45RO-negative and positively selected for CCR7, with terminally differentiated effector memory CD45RA+ cells excluded. The protocol was immunoSEQ multiplex PCR, while the TCRdb copy is restricted to in-frame clones and leaves out a portion. The table lists some 1,900,000 clones, over 85% of them singletons. The sequencing sample was made of naive CD8+ T cells sorted from blood. The receptors come from a man aged 18 to 30 in good health.

The chain has TRBV10-2 and TRBJ1-1, with 7 bases matching TRBD1. After removal of 5 bases from V and 1 base from J, the junction contained 1 base not matched to a gene. CDR1 WSHSY and CDR2 SAAADI come from the germline V gene. This CDR3 has 13 amino acids. CDR3 bases: TGCGCCAGCAGTTACAGGGGGAACACTGAAGCTTTCTTT. This sequence encodes CASSYRGNTEAFF.

Only one count was recorded for this clone. This specimen includes other DNA sequences encoding the same CDR3. The chain employs TRBV6-5 and TRBJ2-7, with D maybe TRBD2 (6 bases). The CDR3 runs 14 residues. Germline assignment: CDR1 MNHEY and CDR2 SVGAGI. Trimming took off 2 bases at V and 2 bases at J, with 10 bases between the two ends. The CDR3 here is CASSYGTGAYEQYF. CDR3 coding DNA: TGTGCCAGCAGTTACGGGACTGGTGCCTACGAGCAGTACTTC.

This chain joins TRBV6-5 and TRBJ2-1, with D possibly TRBD2 on 6 matching bases. The CDR3 runs to 15 residues. V gave up 4 bases and J gave up 7 bases, with 17 bases separating them. CDR1 is MNHEY, CDR2 SVGAGI, per germline. In DNA, the CDR3 is TGTGCCAGCAGTTTAGCGGAAGCGGGCCTTAATGAGCAGTTCTTC. Translated, it gives CASSLAEAGLNEQFF.

The gene calls are TRBV27 and TRBJ2-1; 7 bases line up with TRBD2. Germline V gene lookup returns CDR1 MNHEY and CDR2 SMNVEV (reference sequence). CDR3 length: 15 amino acids. With V trimmed by 0 bases and J by 8 bases, 7 bases remained unmatched. The CDR3 DNA reads as TGTGCCAGCAGTTTATCGGGCGGGAGAGGTGATGAGCAGTTCTTC. It codes for CASSLSGGRGDEQFF.

The CDR3 reads CASSQVTGTEGYEQYF. The CDR3 DNA reads TGCGCCAGCAGCCAAGTAACCGGGACGGAGGGTTACGAGCAGTACTTC. The chain has TRBV4-3 and TRBJ2-7, with D possibly matching TRBD2 (6 bases). V lost 1 base and J lost 4, with 17 bases in between. The CDR3 covers 16 residues. Germline loops: CDR1 LGHNA, CDR2 YSLEER.

This clone was observed a handful of times. J is TRBJ1-6 and V is TRBV27, with D unclear. Germline assignment: CDR1 MNHEY and CDR2 SMNVEV (reference sequence). This CDR3 has 16 amino acids. V lost 3 bases, J lost 8 bases, and 17 bases lay in between. Here the CDR3 reads CASSFLGVSGDSPLHF. The CDR3 coding sequence is TGTGCCAGCAGTTTCCTCGGGGTATCGGGTGATTCACCCCTCCACTTT.

This clone was picked up one time. V gene TRBV5-8 combines with J gene TRBJ2-7, with a weak D call TRBD2 (5 bases). The CDR3 is 15 residues long. Trimming removed 8 bases from V and 0 bases from J, with 18 bases in between. Germline values: CDR1 SGHTS, CDR2 YDEGEE. This CDR3 is CARPRQDGNSYEQYF. In nucleotides, the CDR3 is TGTGCCAGACCGCGTCAGGACGGGAACTCCTACGAGCAGTACTTC.

The rearrangement uses TRBV6-1 and TRBJ1-2; a weak D match, TRBD1 (6 bases). The CDR3 consists of 15 residues. Germline V gene sequence: CDR1 MNHNS, CDR2 SASEGT. Deletions cut 2 bases from V and 5 bases from J, with 15 bases between. The CDR3 DNA reads as TGTGCCAGCAGTGAACGCGGGGGCTGGAGGTATGGCTACACCTTC. It codes for CASSERGGWRYGYTF.